The next 15 T cell receptor beta chains were all read from a single sample in a study of T cell responses to AZD1222 COVID-19 vaccine. TCRdb's copy holds only in-frame clones and misses some; the assay was immunoSEQ multiplex PCR. The table includes some 180,000 clones, around 92% detected once. This sample comprised peripheral blood, obtained on day 0 of AZD1222 vaccination. The source of these receptors is an adult in good health.

The V call is TRBV7-2, the J call TRBJ1-5, with 8 bases that match TRBD1. V lost 5 bases and J lost 4; bases outside the gene matches: 7. This CDR3 contains 15 residues. The V gene's germline CDR1 is SGHTA and CDR2 FQGNSA. CDR3 nucleotides: TGTGCCAGCAGCCGCGGGACAGGTCGAAATCAGCCCCAGCATTTT. It is translated as CASSRGTGRNQPQHF.

V usage is TRBV24-1 and J usage is TRBJ1-2, with a possible D match to TRBD1 (6 bases). V lost 3 bases and J lost 6, with 13 bases in between. Germline values: CDR1 KGHDR, CDR2 SFDVKD. The CDR3 sequence is 14 residues long. DNA of the CDR3: TGTGCCACCAGTGATGGGGGGGGCTCCGATGGCTACACCTTC. Protein product: CATSDGGGSDGYTF.

The genes are TRBV11-1 and TRBJ2-1, with a possible D match to TRBD2 (6 bases). The CDR3 length is 14 residues. The V end was cut by 5 bases, the J end by 5 bases, with 13 bases between. Germline V gives CDR1 SGHAT, CDR2 FQDESV (reference sequence). CDR3 residues: CASSRGEGHNEQFF. CDR3 coding DNA: TGTGCCAGCAGCCGCGGGGAAGGACACAATGAGCAGTTCTTC. Based on the CDR3 plus reference TRBV11-1 and TRBJ2-1, the full variable domain is EAEVAQSPRYKITEKSQAVAFWCDPISGHATLYWYRQILGQGPELLVQFQDESVVDDSQLPKDRFSAERLKGVDSTLKIQPAELGDSAMYLCASSRGEGHNEQFFGPGTRLTVL.

The CDR3 bases are TGTGCCAGCAGCCCAGGGACTAGCGGTTACAATGAGCAGTTCTTC. Its protein product is CASSPGTSGYNEQFF. The chain is built from TRBV7-7 and TRBJ2-1, with TRBD2 identical over 11 bases. The CDR3 runs 15 residues. J gave up 4 bases and V 5 bases, and 4 bases lay outside the gene matches. Germline V gene lookup returns CDR1 SSHAT and CDR2 FNYEAQ (reference sequence). Using reference TRBV7-7 and TRBJ2-1 for the parts outside the CDR3, the full variable domain is GAGVSQSPRYKVTKRGQDVTLRCDPISSHATLYWYQQALGQGPEFLTYFNYEAQPDKSGLPSDRFSAERPEGSISTLTIQRTEQRDSAMYRCASSPGTSGYNEQFFGPGTRLTVL.

This clone was detected once. This chain uses TRBV27 with TRBJ1-6, with a weak D call TRBD1 (5 bases). The V and J ends lost 3 bases and 12 bases respectively, with 24 bases between them. The germline gives CDR1 MNHEY, CDR2 SMNVEV (reference sequence). The CDR3 extends over 17 amino acids. This CDR3 is CASSLGYSDSISQPLHF. CDR3 DNA: TGTGCCAGCAGTTTGGGGTATTCTGACAGTATTTCCCAACCCCTCCACTTT.

The chain links TRBV4-1 to TRBJ1-6; D perhaps matches TRBD1 (5 bases). CDR1 MGHRA and CDR2 YSYEKL come from the germline V gene. The CDR3 contains 13 residues. V dropped 4 bases and J dropped 7 bases, with 8 bases sitting between them. The CDR3 is CASSPGRNSPLHF. CDR3 in DNA: TGCGCCAGCAGCCCAGGGCGAAATTCACCCCTCCACTTT.

The chain combines TRBV15 with TRBJ1-2; unclear D gene. CDR1 and CDR2 (germline): LNHNV, YYDKDF (reference sequence). The CDR3 runs 15 residues. Trimming pared 5 bases from V and 4 bases from J, leaving 17 bases between. In DNA, the CDR3 is TGTGCCACCAGCCCCATTGAACGGACGGGCTATGGCTACACCTTC. Translating it yields CATSPIERTGYGYTF.

This clone was counted once. DNA for the CDR3: TGTGCCAGCTCACCGACAGCCGGAGGCTACAATGAGCAGTTCTTC. It is translated as CASSPTAGGYNEQFF. The chain uses TRBV18 and TRBJ2-1; D may be TRBD1 or TRBD2 (5 bases each). The CDR3 extends over 15 amino acids. Germline V gene lookup returns CDR1 KGHSH and CDR2 LQKENI. With 3 bases removed from V and 3 bases from J, the gap between germline ends came to 12 bases.

The V and J genes are TRBV28 and TRBJ1-1, with D possibly being TRBD1 (6 bases). Per the germline V gene, CDR1 is MDHEN and CDR2 is SYDVKM. V lost 5 bases, J lost 1 base, and 14 bases lay in between. CDR3 length: 15 amino acids. CDR3 DNA: TGTGCCAGCAGTGCCTCAGGGGCCCCGAACACTGAAGCTTTCTTT. Protein sequence: CASSASGAPNTEAFF.

This sequence joins TRBV24-1 and TRBJ2-3; D is tentatively TRBD1 or TRBD2 (5 bases each). The germline V gene encodes CDR1 KGHDR and CDR2 SFDVKD. The CDR3 has 16 residues. Trimming shortened V by 4 bases and J by 6 bases, and 19 bases separated the two germline ends. The CDR3 sequence: CATSESRDGASDTQYF. In nucleotides, the CDR3 is TGTGCCACCAGTGAAAGCCGGGACGGTGCATCGGATACGCAGTATTTT.

V gene TRBV27 combines with J gene TRBJ2-2; D remains ambiguous. The CDR3 has 13 residues. Trimming took 2 bases from V and 7 from J, leaving 8 bases between them. CDR1 and CDR2 (germline): MNHEY, SMNVEV (reference sequence). This CDR3 reads CASSLRTGGELFF. For the CDR3, the DNA is TGTGCCAGCAGTTTAAGGACGGGCGGGGAGCTGTTTTTT.

This chain uses TRBV27 with TRBJ2-7; TRBD2 might be the D (5 bases). The CDR3 loop spans 14 amino acids. Germline CDR1 and CDR2: MNHEY and SMNVEV (reference sequence). V lost 2 bases to trimming and J lost 2 bases, with 10 bases between them. The CDR3 bases are TGTGCCAGCAGTTTAAGCGGACCCACCTACGAGCAGTACTTC. This sequence encodes CASSLSGPTYEQYF.

The chain employs TRBV4-2 and TRBJ1-5; D is uncertain. With 2 bases removed from V and 0 bases from J, the gap between germline ends came to 11 bases. Germline CDR1 is LGHNA and CDR2 is YNFKEQ. There are 16 residues in the CDR3. The CDR3 loop reads CASSQSTDPSNQPQHF. CDR3 DNA: TGTGCCAGCAGCCAATCAACCGACCCTAGCAATCAGCCCCAGCATTTT.

The J gene is TRBJ1-1, the V gene TRBV5-1; TRBD1 matches 7 bases. Unmatched junction bases numbered 6, after V lost 3 bases and J lost 4 bases. Germline loops: CDR1 SGHRS, CDR2 YFSETQ. This CDR3 region has 14 residues. CDR3 region: CASSYGQAATEAFF. The CDR3 nucleotides read TGCGCCAGCAGCTACGGACAGGCTGCCACTGAAGCTTTCTTT.

The CDR3 coding sequence is TGTGCCTGGAGGAGGAGGGGTGGAGGGACTGGAAACACCATATATTTT. It is translated as CAWRRRGGGTGNTIYF. V usage is TRBV30 and J usage is TRBJ1-3; maybe TRBD1 (5 bases). From germline, CDR1 is GTSNPN and CDR2 SVGIG (reference sequence). CDR3 length equals 16 residues. V lost 3 bases to trimming and J lost 2 bases, with 17 bases between them.